The T cell receptor beta chain under discussion was sequenced for a study of molecular identifiers for immune sequencing clone quantification listed by TCRdb under 2018. Turning to the overall study: For a replicate experiment, the RNA from either 20,000 or 100,000 naive CD8 T cells was divided into five aliquots, and four of those aliquots went on to sequencing. This methods study benchmarked molecular-identifier clustering-based TCR repertoire sequencing (MIDCIRS) and TCR RNA copy counting, using CD8 T cells to do so.

The full study reports these points: In CMV-specific effector cells, clones with more than 20 RNA copies contained over 99% of molecules, whereas in naive cells such clones contained under 1% of molecules. Identical TCR molecules sharing a barcode could cause highly expanded clone sizes to be underestimated. A single cell's worth of spiked-in Jurkat TCR RNA was reported detectable even among 850,000 to 1,000,000 naive CD8 T cells. When barcode sub-clustering was not used, chimeric consensus sequences inflated TCR diversity, with chimeras reaching as high as 47%. Modeling indicated 2.5 to 3.5 TCR RNA copies recovered per cell, compared with about 9.4 by digital PCR, which implies a capture efficiency of around 30%. Naive libraries contained spiked-in Jurkat TCR RNA (around eleven copies' worth), which is not part of the donor repertoire.

Libraries came from PCR. The sequencer was a NextSeq 500. Preparation of bulk TCR libraries followed a previously described approach, with the TCR primers listed in Table S5. The Qiagen AllPrep DNA/RNA kit was used to purify total RNA. Before analysis, reads from multiple sequencing runs of one library were combined. In the source study's methods: Reads were retained only if the reads had an exact TCR constant sequence, and the retained reads were trimmed to 150 nt and grouped according to their 12-nt molecular barcodes. Reads inside each barcode group were sub-clustered using a 15% Levenshtein threshold, and a quality-weighted consensus sequence was constructed for each RNA molecule. Non-functional sequences were filtered out, along with any lower-count sequence sitting one edit away from another sequence. Barcode sub-clusters with fewer than 20% of the maximum read count were removed, based on fitting two negative binomial distributions. TCRdb's own reprocessing of the public reads used fastp at Q25 and MiXCR and kept productive beta chains. Rows matching on CDR3 protein sequence are summarized as one entry with the most common DNA and genes. The authors' filters were not applied to this entry. This sample gives approximately 97,000 distinct CDR3 sequences in total; 20% to 25% of them show up just once. Approximately 0.94% of the sample rests with the top ten.

The sample holds many counts of this clonotype. The clone's antigen remains unknown. No base quality information exists; no much larger clone differs at one position. The V end loses 6 bases and the J end loses 0 bases, and a stretch of 9 bases separates them. Inclusive of the bounding cysteine and phenylalanine, the CDR3 is 13 residues long. Only the CDR3 portion is preserved as DNA: 39 bases, with reading frame beginning at the first base. CDR1 DFQATT and CDR2 SNEGSKA were looked up in the germline V gene (reference sequence). Naive CD8 T cell libraries were made from approximately 20,000 to 1,000,000 sorted cells using 10%, 30% or 50% of purified RNA. On a BD FACSAria II, naive CD8 T cells were FACS-sorted as CD8+CD4-CCR7+CD45RA+ and collected into RLT Plus buffer. To test detection sensitivity, Jurkat RNA equivalent to ten TCR copies was spiked into samples of about 17,000-1,100,000 naive CD8 T cells. Enrichment of CD8 T cells was done with RosetteSep CD8+ T Cell Enrichment Cocktail plus Ficoll-Paque, and ACK red cell lysis came afterward.

The source material was naive CD8+ T cells from blood, with Jurkat cell RNA spiked in. This specimen's cell subset or site label, per the study, means: FACS-sorted CD8+CD4-CCR7+CD45RA+ naive T cells. This TCR derives from a human donor in good health. Some libraries in this study had Jurkat cell RNA spiked in. The sequence is built from TRBV20-1 and TRBJ2-1; too little of a D gene remains to name it. The DNA sequence is as follows: TGCAGTGCCCAGCCTAGCTCCTACAATGAGCAGTTCTTC. Translation gives CSAQPSSYNEQFF.